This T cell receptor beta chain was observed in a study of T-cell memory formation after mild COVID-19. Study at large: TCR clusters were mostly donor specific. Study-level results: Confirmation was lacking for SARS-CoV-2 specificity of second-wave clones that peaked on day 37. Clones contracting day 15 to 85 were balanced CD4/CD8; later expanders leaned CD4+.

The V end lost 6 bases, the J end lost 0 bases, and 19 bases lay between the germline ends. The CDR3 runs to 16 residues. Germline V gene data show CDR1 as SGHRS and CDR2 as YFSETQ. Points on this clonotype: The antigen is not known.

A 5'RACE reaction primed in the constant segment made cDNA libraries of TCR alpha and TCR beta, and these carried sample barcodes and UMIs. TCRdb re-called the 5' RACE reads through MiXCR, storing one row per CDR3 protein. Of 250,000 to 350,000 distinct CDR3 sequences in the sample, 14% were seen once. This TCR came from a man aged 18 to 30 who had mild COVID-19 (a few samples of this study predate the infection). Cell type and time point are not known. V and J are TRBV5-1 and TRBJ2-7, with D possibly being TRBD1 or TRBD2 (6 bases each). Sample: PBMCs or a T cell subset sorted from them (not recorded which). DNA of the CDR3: TGCGCCAGCAATTGGGGCCCGGGGGACAACTCCTACGAGCAGTACTTC. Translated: CASNWGPGDNSYEQYF.